The next 19 T cell receptor beta chains were all read from a single sample in a study of low-dose radiotherapy and immunotherapy resistance in tumors. Primers targeting TRAV and TRBV primed first-strand cDNA, covering alpha and beta chains. TCR amplification ran 20 PCR cycles using constant-region and V-primer adapter primers. TCRdb fed the reads into MiXCR, producing one record per CDR3 protein. The table lists around 11,000 distinct CDR3 sequences, 65% of them singletons. The source is a human donor with advanced metastatic prostate, ovarian, gallbladder or colorectal cancer (not recorded which). This table probably holds off-target reads from a library built for another chain.

This clonotype was observed a handful of times. The rearrangement uses TRBV30 and TRBJ2-5; 7 nucleotides agree with TRBD2. The CDR3 is 16 residues long. In germline, CDR1 is GTSNPN, CDR2 SVGIG (reference sequence). Trimming removed 0 bases from V and 1 base from J; junction bases left unmatched: 8. Here the CDR3 reads CAWSVSSPSGQETQYF. The CDR3 bases are TGTGCCTGGAGTGTCTCCTCGCCTAGCGGCCAAGAGACCCAGTACTTC.

This chain uses TRBV7-2 with TRBJ2-1, with 10 bases that match TRBD2. Looked up from germline, CDR1 is SGHTA and CDR2 is FQGNSA. V trimming: 6 bases; J trimming: 0 bases; junction bases outside the gene matches: 2. CDR3 length: 15 amino acids. The CDR3 DNA reads TGTGCCAGCAGACCTAGCGGGAGCTCCTACAATGAGCAGTTCTTC. Its translation is CASRPSGSSYNEQFF.

The gene calls are TRBV12-5 and TRBJ1-4, with a tentative D call TRBD1 (5 bases). Germline V gene lookup returns CDR1 LGHNT and CDR2 FRNRAP. Trimming stripped 7 bases from V and 6 bases from J, with 27 bases between. The CDR3 contains 18 residues. Here the CDR3 DNA reads TGTGCTAGTGTAGGAACCACTGTCCGGGGGACTCTCCATGAAAAACTGTTTTTT. Encoded protein: CASVGTTVRGTLHEKLFF.

The V call is TRBV10-3, the J call TRBJ2-7; 8 positions match TRBD2. J lost 2 bases, V lost 7 bases, and 4 bases had no gene match. CDR3 length equals 13 residues. The germline V gene has CDR1 ENHRY and CDR2 SYGVKD. The CDR3 region has the DNA TGTGCCATCACGGGGGGGTCCCCCTACGAGCAGTACTTC. This encodes CAITGGSPYEQYF.

A word on this clonotype: A read error may produce the germline difference seen at one junction end. The chain has TRBV11-2 and TRBJ1-3; D is ambiguous. This CDR3 is 13 amino acids long. From germline, CDR1 is SGHAT and CDR2 FQNNGV. The CDR3 region is CASSQYSGNTIYF. The CDR3 DNA follows: TGCGCCAGCAGCCAGTATTCCGGAAACACCATATATTTT. Looking up the rest from reference TRBV11-2 and TRBJ1-3 gives the full variable domain: EAGVAQSPRYKIIEKRQSVAFWCNPISGHATLYWYQQILGQGPKLLIQFQNNGVVDDSQLPKDRFSAERLKGVDSTLKIQPAKLEDSAVYLCASSQYSGNTIYFGEGSWLTVV.

The CDR3 nucleotides read TGCGCCAGCAGCCGGGGTGTAGAGACCTACGAGCAGTACTTC. It translates to CASSRGVETYEQYF. This chain connects TRBV4-3 to TRBJ2-7; D remains ambiguous. V lost 4 bases and J lost 2, with 12 bases in between. The CDR3 length is 14 residues. Germline V gives CDR1 LGHNA, CDR2 YSLEER.

J is TRBJ2-3 and V is TRBV19, with 7 bases fitting TRBD2. In germline, CDR1 is LNHDA, CDR2 SQIVND (reference sequence). V was clipped by 3 bases and J by 7 bases; unmatched bases: 4. The CDR3 sequence is 13 residues long. DNA for the CDR3: TGTGCCAGTAGTATCGGGACTACTCATACGCAGTATTTT. Its translation: CASSIGTTHTQYF. Based on the CDR3 plus reference TRBV19 and TRBJ2-3, the full variable domain is DGGITQSPKYLFRKEGQNVTLSCEQNLNHDAMYWYRQDPGQGLRLIYYSQIVNDFQKGDIAEGYSVSREKKESFPLTVTSAQKNPTAFYLCASSIGTTHTQYFGPGTRLTVL.

The chain couples TRBV3-1 to TRBJ2-3, with 8 bases aligning to TRBD2. With 1 base clipped from V and 3 bases from J, the junction kept 9 bases outside the gene matches. The CDR3 length is 17 residues. Germline CDR1 is LGHDT and CDR2 is YNNKEL (reference sequence). CDR3: CASSQGNSGRMTDTQYF. The CDR3 DNA reads as TGTGCCAGCAGCCAAGGAAACAGCGGGAGAATGACAGATACGCAGTATTTT.

The chain joins TRBV9 to TRBJ2-1; the match to TRBD1 covers 9 bases. V trimming: 1 base; J trimming: 3 bases; junction bases outside the gene matches: 8. The germline V gene has CDR1 SGDLS and CDR2 YYNGEE. The CDR3 has 17 amino acids. CDR3 sequence (DNA): TGTGCCAGCAGCGTAAAGAGCCGGGACAGGGACTACAATGAGCAGTTCTTC. This encodes CASSVKSRDRDYNEQFF. The full variable domain, with the rest looked up from reference TRBV9 and TRBJ2-1, is DSGVTQTPKHLITATGQRVTLRCSPRSGDLSVYWYQQSLDQGLQFLIQYYNGEERAKGNILERFSAQQFPDLHSELNLSSLELGDSALYFCASSVKSRDRDYNEQFFGPGTRLTVL.

This clonotype was counted between two and nine times. J is TRBJ2-1 and V is TRBV5-4; 9 bases align to TRBD2. The germline V gene has CDR1 SGHNT and CDR2 YYREEE (reference sequence). The CDR3 consists of 16 residues. With 4 bases clipped from V and 3 bases from J, the junction kept 8 bases outside the gene matches. As DNA, the CDR3 is TGTGCCAGCAGCATACAAGCGGGAGGTATCTACAATGAGCAGTTCTTC. Encoded protein: CASSIQAGGIYNEQFF.

The chain combines TRBV6-1 with TRBJ2-2; weak D call: TRBD1 (6 bases). The CDR3 is 16 residues long. Trimming shortened V by 5 bases and J by 5 bases, and 18 bases separated the two germline ends. CDR1 and CDR2 (germline): MNHNS, SASEGT. CDR3 loop: CASSYSQGVSTGELFF. Here the CDR3 DNA reads TGTGCCAGCAGTTACTCACAGGGCGTGAGTACCGGGGAGCTGTTTTTT.

V usage is TRBV7-2 and J usage is TRBJ1-1; the D is unclear. Germline V lookup: CDR1 SGHTA, CDR2 FQGNSA. The CDR3 is 12 residues long. Trimming took off 5 bases at V and 8 bases at J, with 12 bases between the two ends. CDR3 sequence: CASSQRGEEAFF. CDR3 sequence (DNA): TGTGCCAGCAGCCAACGCGGGGAGGAAGCTTTCTTT.

This clonotype has just a few counts. This chain links TRBV6-1 with TRBJ1-1; D is unclear. This CDR3 has 13 amino acids. Germline lookup yields CDR1 MNHNS and CDR2 SASEGT. V was clipped by 5 bases and J by 4 bases, with 11 bases between them. The CDR3 is CASSLTDVTEAFF. In DNA, the CDR3 is TGTGCCAGCAGTCTTACCGACGTCACTGAAGCTTTCTTT.

The rearrangement uses TRBV19 and TRBJ2-2; 9 bases map to TRBD1. V lost 6 bases, J lost 4 bases, and 6 bases stayed unmatched. Per germline, CDR1 LNHDA and CDR2 SQIVND (reference sequence). The CDR3 has 15 amino acids. CDR3 protein: CASRPTGGVTGELFF. Written as DNA, the CDR3 is TGTGCCAGTAGGCCAACAGGGGGCGTCACCGGGGAGCTGTTTTTT.

This clonotype came up once. This rearrangement joins TRBV24-1 to TRBJ2-1, with D possibly called TRBD1 or TRBD2 (5 bases each). Trimming removed 3 bases from V and 3 bases from J, with 5 bases in between. Germline-derived CDR1 and CDR2 are KGHDR and SFDVKD. The CDR3 sequence is 13 residues long. CDR3 nucleotide sequence: TGTGCCACCAGTGATGGGGGCTACAATGAGCAGTTCTTC. Protein product: CATSDGGYNEQFF.

The chain uses TRBV20-1 and TRBJ1-6; D possibly corresponds to TRBD1 (5 bases). CDR1 DFQATT and CDR2 SNEGSKA come from the germline V gene (reference sequence). The V end was cut by 0 bases, the J end by 0 bases, with 15 bases between. This CDR3 contains 18 residues. CDR3 protein: CSARDGRAMSSYNSPLHF. The DNA for the CDR3 is TGCAGTGCTAGAGATGGCAGGGCCATGAGCTCCTATAATTCACCCCTCCACTTT.

The chain is built from TRBV11-1 and TRBJ1-1; 11 nucleotides agree with TRBD1. V dropped 4 bases and J dropped 5; count of bases not matched to a gene: 3. From germline, CDR1 is SGHAT and CDR2 FQDESV (reference sequence). The CDR3 consists of 14 residues. The DNA of the CDR3 is TGTGCCAGCAGCTGGGGACAGGGGGAGACTGAAGCTTTCTTT. Protein: CASSWGQGETEAFF. The entire variable domain, with the rest obtained from reference TRBV11-1 and TRBJ1-1, is as follows: EAEVAQSPRYKITEKSQAVAFWCDPISGHATLYWYRQILGQGPELLVQFQDESVVDDSQLPKDRFSAERLKGVDSTLKIQPAELGDSAMYLCASSWGQGETEAFFGQGTRLTVV.

The chain couples TRBV24-1 to TRBJ2-1; TRBD2 might be the D (6 bases). Between the trimmed V and J ends, which lost 0 bases and 0 bases, there was a span of 8 bases. Germline assignment: CDR1 KGHDR and CDR2 SFDVKD. The CDR3 is 16 amino acids. CDR3 sequence: CATSDLAGNSYNEQFF. Written as DNA, the CDR3 is TGTGCCACCAGTGATTTGGCGGGGAACTCCTACAATGAGCAGTTCTTC.

The rearrangement links TRBV29-1 to TRBJ2-1; the D is unclear. The CDR3 has 14 residues. Germline assignment: CDR1 SQVTM and CDR2 ANQGSEA. Trimming removed 4 bases from V and 3 bases from J, with 13 bases in between. This CDR3 is CSVVRAENYNEQFF. CDR3 sequence (DNA): TGCAGCGTTGTACGGGCCGAGAACTACAATGAGCAGTTCTTC.